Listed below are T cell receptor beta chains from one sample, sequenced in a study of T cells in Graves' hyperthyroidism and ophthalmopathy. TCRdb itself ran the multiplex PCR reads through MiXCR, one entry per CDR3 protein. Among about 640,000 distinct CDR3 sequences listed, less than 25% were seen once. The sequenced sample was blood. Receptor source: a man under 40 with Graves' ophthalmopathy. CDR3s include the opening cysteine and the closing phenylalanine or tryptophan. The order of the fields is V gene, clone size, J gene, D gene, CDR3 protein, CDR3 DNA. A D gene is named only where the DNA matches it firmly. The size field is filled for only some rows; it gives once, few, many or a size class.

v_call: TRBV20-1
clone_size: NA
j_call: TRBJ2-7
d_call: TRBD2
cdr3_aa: CSARSSGRFNEQYF
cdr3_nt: TGCAGTGCCAGAAGTAGCGGGAGGTTTAACGAGCAGTACTTC

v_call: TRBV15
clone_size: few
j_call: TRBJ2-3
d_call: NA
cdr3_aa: CATSRDGPDTQYF
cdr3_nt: TGTGCCACCAGCAGAGATGGGCCAGATACGCAGTATTTT

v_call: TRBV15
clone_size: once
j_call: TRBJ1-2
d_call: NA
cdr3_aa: CATSRETTPYGYTF
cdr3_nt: TGTGCCACCAGCAGGGAGACAACTCCCTATGGCTACACCTTC

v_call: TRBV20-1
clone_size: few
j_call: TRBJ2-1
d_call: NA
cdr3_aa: CSAPGEQFF
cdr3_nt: TGCAGTGCCCCCGGTGAGCAGTTCTTC

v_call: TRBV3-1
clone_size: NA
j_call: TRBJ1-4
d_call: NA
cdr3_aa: CASSQDPGRFNEKLFF
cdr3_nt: TGTGCCAGCAGCCAAGATCCCGGACGGTTTAATGAAAAACTGTTTTTT

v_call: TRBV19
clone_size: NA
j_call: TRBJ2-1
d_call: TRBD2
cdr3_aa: CASTSGSGEQFF
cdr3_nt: TGTGCCAGTACCAGCGGGAGCGGTGAGCAGTTCTTC

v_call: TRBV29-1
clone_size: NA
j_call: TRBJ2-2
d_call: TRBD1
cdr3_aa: CSVAGGISTGELFF
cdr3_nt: TGCAGCGTTGCAGGGGGCATCAGCACCGGGGAGCTGTTTTTT

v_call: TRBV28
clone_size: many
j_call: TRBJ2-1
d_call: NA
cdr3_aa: CASSPPRRWSSYNEQFF
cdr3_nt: TGTGCCAGCAGTCCCCCTCGGCGGTGGAGCTCCTACAATGAGCAGTTCTTC

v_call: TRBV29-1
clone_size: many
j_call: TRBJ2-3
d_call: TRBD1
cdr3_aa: CSVAPGQGVNTDTQYF
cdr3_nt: TGCAGCGTTGCCCCTGGACAGGGGGTTAACACAGATACGCAGTATTTT

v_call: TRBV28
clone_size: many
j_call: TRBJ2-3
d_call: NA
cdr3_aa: CASNEEWGTDTQYF
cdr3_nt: TGTGCCAGCAACGAAGAGTGGGGCACAGATACGCAGTATTTT

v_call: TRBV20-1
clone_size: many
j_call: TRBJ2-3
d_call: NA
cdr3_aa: CSARVGKSTDTQYF
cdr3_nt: TGCAGTGCTAGAGTAGGAAAGAGCACAGATACGCAGTATTTT

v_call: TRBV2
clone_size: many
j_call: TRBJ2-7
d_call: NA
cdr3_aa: CASKELPSSYEQYF
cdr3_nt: TGTGCCAGCAAGGAGCTCCCCAGCTCCTACGAGCAGTACTTC

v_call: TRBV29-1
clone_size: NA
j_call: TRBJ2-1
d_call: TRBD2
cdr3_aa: CSVRGLAGSRSDEQFF
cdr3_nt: TGCAGCGTTCGGGGACTAGCGGGCTCCAGAAGCGATGAGCAGTTCTTC

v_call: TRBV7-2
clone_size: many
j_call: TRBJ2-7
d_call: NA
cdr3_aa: CASSQRTGRSSYEQYF
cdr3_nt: TGTGCCAGCAGCCAAAGAACAGGGAGATCCTCCTACGAGCAGTACTTC

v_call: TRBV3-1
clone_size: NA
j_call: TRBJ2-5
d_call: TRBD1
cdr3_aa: CASSREKIPGGETQYF
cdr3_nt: TGTGCCAGCAGCCGCGAAAAGATCCCAGGGGGTGAGACCCAGTACTTC

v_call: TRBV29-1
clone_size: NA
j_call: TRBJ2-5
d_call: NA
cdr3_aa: CSGSNDLYQETQYF
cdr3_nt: TGCAGCGGGTCGAACGACCTGTACCAAGAGACCCAGTACTTC

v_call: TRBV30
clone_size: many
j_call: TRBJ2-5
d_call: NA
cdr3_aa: CAWSPSLDQYF
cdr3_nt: TGTGCCTGGAGTCCTTCTCTGGACCAGTACTTC

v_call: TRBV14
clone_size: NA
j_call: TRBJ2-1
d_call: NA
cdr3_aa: CASSQDRWHEQFF
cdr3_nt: TGTGCCAGCAGCCAAGATAGGTGGCATGAGCAGTTCTTC

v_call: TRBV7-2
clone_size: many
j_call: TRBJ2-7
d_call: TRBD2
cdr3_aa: CASSLGLAGFSYEQYF
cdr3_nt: TGTGCCAGCAGCTTAGGACTAGCGGGATTCTCCTACGAGCAGTACTTC

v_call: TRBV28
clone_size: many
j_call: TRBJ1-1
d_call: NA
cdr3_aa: CASSSYTEAFF
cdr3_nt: TGTGCCAGCAGCTCCTACACTGAAGCTTTCTTT

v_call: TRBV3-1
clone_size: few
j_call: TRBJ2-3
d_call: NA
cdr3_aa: CASSEVPGDLQLRTDTQYF
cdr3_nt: TGTGCCAGCAGCGAAGTTCCAGGGGACCTTCAACTTCGCACAGATACGCAGTATTTT

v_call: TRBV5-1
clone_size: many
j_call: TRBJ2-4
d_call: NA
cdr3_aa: CASSLDLWGRDIQYF
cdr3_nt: TGCGCCAGCAGCTTGGATTTATGGGGTCGGGACATTCAGTACTTC

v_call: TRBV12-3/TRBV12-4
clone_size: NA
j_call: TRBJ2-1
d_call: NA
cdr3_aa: CASSLAAQGYGDERFF
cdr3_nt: TGTGCCAGCAGTTTAGCGGCCCAGGGGTACGGCGATGAGCGGTTCTTC

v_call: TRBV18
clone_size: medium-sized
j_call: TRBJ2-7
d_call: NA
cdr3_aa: CASSPRGGTLLYEQYF
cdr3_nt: TGTGCCAGCTCACCACGAGGCGGGACACTTCTGTACGAGCAGTACTTC

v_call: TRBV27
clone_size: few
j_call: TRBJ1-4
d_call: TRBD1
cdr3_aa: CASSSFPGGNEKLFF
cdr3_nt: TGTGCCAGCAGTTCCTTTCCAGGGGGGAATGAAAAACTGTTTTTT

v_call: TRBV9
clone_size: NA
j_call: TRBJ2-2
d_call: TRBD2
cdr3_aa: CASSVGLAGGPANTGELFF
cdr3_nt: TGTGCCAGCAGCGTAGGGTTAGCGGGAGGCCCCGCGAACACCGGGGAGCTGTTTTTT

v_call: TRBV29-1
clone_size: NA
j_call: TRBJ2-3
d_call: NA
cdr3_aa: CSVNGALPSTDTQYF
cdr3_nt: TGCAGCGTGAACGGGGCCTTACCTAGCACAGATACGCAGTATTTT

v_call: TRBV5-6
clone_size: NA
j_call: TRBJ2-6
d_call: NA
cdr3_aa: CASRLNNANVLTF
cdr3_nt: TGTGCCAGCAGGCTTAACAACGCCAACGTCCTGACTTTC

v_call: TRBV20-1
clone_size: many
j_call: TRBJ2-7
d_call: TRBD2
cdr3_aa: CSAKLSGRAYEQYF
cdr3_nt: TGCAGTGCGAAACTAAGCGGGAGGGCCTACGAGCAGTACTTC

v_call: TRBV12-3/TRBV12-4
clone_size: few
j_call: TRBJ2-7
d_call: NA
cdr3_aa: CASRQLEGDYEQYF
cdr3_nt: TGTGCCAGCAGACAGTTGGAGGGCGACTACGAGCAGTACTTC

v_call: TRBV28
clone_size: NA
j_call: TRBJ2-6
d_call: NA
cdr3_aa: CASSSTQGLGGANVLTF
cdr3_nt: TGTGCCAGCAGTTCAACCCAGGGGTTAGGTGGGGCCAACGTCCTGACTTTC

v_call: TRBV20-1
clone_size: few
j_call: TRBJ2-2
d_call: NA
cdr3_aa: CSAPRGLNTGELFF
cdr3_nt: TGCAGTGCTCCCAGGGGATTGAACACCGGGGAGCTGTTTTTT

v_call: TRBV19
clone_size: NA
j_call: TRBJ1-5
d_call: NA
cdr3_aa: CASSLSGRQPQHF
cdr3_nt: TGTGCCAGTAGTTTGTCGGGGCGTCAGCCCCAGCATTTT

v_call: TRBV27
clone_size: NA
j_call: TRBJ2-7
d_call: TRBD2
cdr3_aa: CASSFVAGLSYEQYF
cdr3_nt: TGTGCCAGCAGTTTCGTAGCGGGCCTCTCCTACGAGCAGTACTTC

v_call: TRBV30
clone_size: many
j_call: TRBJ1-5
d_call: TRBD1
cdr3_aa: CAWSGDRARNQPQHF
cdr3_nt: TGTGCCTGGAGTGGGGACAGGGCCCGCAATCAGCCCCAGCATTTT

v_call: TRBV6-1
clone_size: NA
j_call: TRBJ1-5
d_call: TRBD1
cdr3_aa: CASSPQRTGNQPQHF
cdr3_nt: TGTGCCAGCAGTCCCCAAAGGACAGGGAATCAGCCCCAGCATTTT

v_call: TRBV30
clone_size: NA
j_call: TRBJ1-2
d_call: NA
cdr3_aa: CAWSVAVYGYTF
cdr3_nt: TGTGCCTGGAGTGTTGCCGTCTATGGCTACACCTTC

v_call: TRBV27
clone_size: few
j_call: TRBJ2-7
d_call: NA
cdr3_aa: CASSLSPEEQYF
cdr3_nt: TGTGCCAGCAGTTTATCACCCGAGGAGCAGTACTTC

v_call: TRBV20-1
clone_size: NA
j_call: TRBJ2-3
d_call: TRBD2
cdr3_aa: CSARGLAGYTDTQYF
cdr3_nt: TGCAGTGCTAGGGGACTAGCGGGCTACACAGATACGCAGTATTTT

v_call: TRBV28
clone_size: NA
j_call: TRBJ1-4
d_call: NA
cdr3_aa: CASSGPRGEKLFF
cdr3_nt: TGTGCCAGTTCAGGCCCGCGCGGTGAAAAACTGTTTTTT

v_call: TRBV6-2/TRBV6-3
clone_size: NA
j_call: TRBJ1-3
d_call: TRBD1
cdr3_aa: CASSYLGQGRGSTIYF
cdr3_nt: TGTGCCAGCAGTTACTTGGGACAGGGAAGAGGAAGCACCATATATTTT

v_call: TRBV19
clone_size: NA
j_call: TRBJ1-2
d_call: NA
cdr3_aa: CASMGVDYGYTF
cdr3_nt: TGTGCCAGTATGGGGGTGGACTATGGCTACACCTTC

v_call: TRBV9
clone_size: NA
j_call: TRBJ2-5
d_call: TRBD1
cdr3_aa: CASSVGQGRTQYF
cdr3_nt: TGTGCCAGCAGCGTAGGACAGGGGAGGACCCAGTACTTC

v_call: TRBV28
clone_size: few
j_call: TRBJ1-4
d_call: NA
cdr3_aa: CASSLAAGSEKLFF
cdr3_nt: TGTGCCAGCAGTTTAGCGGCGGGAAGTGAAAAACTGTTTTTT

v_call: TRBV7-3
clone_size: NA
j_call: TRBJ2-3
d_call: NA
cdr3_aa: CASSLQGIPSTDTQYF
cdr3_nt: TGTGCCAGCAGCCTACAGGGTATCCCATCCACAGATACGCAGTATTTT

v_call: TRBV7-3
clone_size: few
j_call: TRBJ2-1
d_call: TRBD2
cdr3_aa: CASSLEPSGSRNEQFF
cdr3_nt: TGTGCCAGCAGCTTAGAGCCTAGCGGGAGTAGAAATGAGCAGTTCTTC

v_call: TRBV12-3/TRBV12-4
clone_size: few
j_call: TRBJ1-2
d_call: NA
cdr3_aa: CASGNGYTF
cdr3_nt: TGTGCCAGCGGCAATGGCTACACCTTC

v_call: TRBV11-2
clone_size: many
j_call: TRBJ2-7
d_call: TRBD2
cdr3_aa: CASTQNTGRGLAGYEQYF
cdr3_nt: TGTGCCAGCACGCAGAACACGGGAAGAGGCCTAGCGGGTTACGAGCAGTACTTC

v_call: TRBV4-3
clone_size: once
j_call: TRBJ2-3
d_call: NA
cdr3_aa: CASSQDRRAGVFTDTQYF
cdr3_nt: TGCGCCAGCAGCCAAGATCGGAGGGCAGGGGTCTTCACAGATACGCAGTATTTT

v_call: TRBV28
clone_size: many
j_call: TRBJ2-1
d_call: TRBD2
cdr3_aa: CASSSRLAGVNEQFF
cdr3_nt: TGTGCCAGCAGTTCTCGACTAGCGGGAGTCAATGAGCAGTTCTTC

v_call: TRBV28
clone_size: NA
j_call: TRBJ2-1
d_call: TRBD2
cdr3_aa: CASSLPLGSGANEQFF
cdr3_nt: TGTGCCAGCAGTTTACCCCTAGGTAGCGGGGCGAATGAGCAGTTCTTC

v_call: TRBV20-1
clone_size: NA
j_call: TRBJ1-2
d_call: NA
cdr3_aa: CSASPGLWTGYTF
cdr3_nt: TGCAGTGCTTCTCCGGGACTCTGGACGGGCTACACCTTC

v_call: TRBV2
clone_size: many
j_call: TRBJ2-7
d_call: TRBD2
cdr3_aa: CASSEGRTSGSYEQYF
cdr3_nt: TGTGCCAGCAGTGAAGGCAGGACTAGCGGATCCTACGAGCAGTACTTC

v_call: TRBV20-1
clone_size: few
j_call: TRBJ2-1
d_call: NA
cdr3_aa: CSARVWSSSYNEQFF
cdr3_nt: TGCAGTGCTAGAGTGTGGAGCTCCTCCTACAATGAGCAGTTCTTC

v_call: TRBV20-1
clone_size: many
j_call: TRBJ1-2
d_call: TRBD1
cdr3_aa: CSAYSGQDSLGYTF
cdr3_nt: TGCAGTGCCTACTCGGGACAGGATTCTCTTGGCTACACCTTC

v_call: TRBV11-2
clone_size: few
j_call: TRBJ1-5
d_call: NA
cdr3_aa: CASSYGTNSNQPQHF
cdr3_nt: TGTGCCAGCAGCTACGGGACAAATAGCAATCAGCCCCAGCATTTT

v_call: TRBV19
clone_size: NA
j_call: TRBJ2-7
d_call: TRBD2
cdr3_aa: CASAGEPQPYEQYF
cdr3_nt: TGTGCCTCAGCGGGGGAGCCCCAACCCTACGAGCAGTACTTC

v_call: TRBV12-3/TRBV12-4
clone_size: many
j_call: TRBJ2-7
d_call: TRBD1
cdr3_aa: CASSWGTAYEQYF
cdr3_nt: TGTGCCAGCAGTTGGGGGACAGCTTACGAGCAGTACTTC

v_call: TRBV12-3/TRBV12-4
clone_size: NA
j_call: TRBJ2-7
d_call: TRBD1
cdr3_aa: CASSFYIPGQVHEQYF
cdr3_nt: TGTGCCAGCAGTTTCTATATCCCGGGACAGGTGCACGAGCAGTACTTC

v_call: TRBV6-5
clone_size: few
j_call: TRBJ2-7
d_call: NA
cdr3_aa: CASSYEGLGGAEQYF
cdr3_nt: TGTGCCAGCAGTTACGAGGGACTTGGCGGGGCCGAGCAGTACTTC